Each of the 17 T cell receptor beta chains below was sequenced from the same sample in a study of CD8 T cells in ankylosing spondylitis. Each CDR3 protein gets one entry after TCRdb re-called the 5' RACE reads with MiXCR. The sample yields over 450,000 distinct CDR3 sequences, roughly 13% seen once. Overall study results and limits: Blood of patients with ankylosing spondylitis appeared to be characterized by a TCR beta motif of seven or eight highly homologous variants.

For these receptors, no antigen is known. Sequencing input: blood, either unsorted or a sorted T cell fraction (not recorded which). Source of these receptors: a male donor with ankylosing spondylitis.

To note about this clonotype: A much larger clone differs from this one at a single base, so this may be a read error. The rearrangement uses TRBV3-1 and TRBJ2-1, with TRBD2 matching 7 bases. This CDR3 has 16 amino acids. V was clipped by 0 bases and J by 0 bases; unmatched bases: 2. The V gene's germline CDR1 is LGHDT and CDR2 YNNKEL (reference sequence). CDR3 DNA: TGTGCCAGCAGCCAAGAGGCGGGAGCCTCCTACAATGAGCAGTTCTTC. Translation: CASSQEAGASYNEQFF.

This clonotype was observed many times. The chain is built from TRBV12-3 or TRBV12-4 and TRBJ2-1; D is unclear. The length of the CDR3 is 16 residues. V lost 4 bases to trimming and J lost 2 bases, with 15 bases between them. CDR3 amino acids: CASSSYMVGAYNEQFF. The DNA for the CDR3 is TGTGCCAGCAGTTCGTATATGGTTGGGGCCTACAATGAGCAGTTCTTC.

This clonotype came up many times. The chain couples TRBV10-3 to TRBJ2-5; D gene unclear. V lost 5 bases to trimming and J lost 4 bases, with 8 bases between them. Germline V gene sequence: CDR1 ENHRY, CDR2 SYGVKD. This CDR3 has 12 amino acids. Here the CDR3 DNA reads TGTGCCATCAGTTTTGTTGGAGAGACCCAGTACTTC. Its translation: CAISFVGETQYF.

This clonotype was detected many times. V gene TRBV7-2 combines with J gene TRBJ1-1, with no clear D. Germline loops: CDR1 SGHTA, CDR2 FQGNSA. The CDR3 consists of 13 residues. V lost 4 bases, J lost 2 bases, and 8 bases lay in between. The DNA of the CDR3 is TGTGCCAGCAGCTCAACAGAAAACACTGAAGCTTTCTTT. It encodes CASSSTENTEAFF.

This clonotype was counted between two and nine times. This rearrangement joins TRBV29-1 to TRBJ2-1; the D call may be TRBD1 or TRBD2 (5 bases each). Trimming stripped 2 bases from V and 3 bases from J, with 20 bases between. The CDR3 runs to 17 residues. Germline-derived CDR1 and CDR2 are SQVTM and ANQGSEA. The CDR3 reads CSVELGDRQSGYNEQFF. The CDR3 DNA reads TGCAGCGTTGAATTGGGGGACCGCCAGTCCGGCTACAATGAGCAGTTCTTC.

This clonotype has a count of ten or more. The CDR3 here is CASSYSGPENTGELFF. The CDR3 DNA reads as TGTGCCAGCAGCTACTCGGGCCCAGAGAACACCGGGGAGCTGTTTTTT. This chain connects TRBV5-6 to TRBJ2-2; D is undetermined. Germline V CDR1 and CDR2: SGHDT, YYEEEE. The CDR3 extends over 16 amino acids. With 3 bases removed from V and 1 base from J, the gap between germline ends came to 13 bases.

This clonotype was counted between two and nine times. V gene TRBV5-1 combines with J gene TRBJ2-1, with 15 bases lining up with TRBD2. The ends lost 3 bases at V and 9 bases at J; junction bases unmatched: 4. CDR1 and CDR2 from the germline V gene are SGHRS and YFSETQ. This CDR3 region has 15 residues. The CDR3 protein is CASSSGLAGGVEQFF. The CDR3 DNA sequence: TGCGCCAGCAGCTCGGGACTAGCGGGGGGAGTTGAGCAGTTCTTC. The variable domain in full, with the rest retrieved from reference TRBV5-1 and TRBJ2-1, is KAGVTQTPRYLIKTRGQQVTLSCSPISGHRSVSWYQQTPGQGLQFLFEYFSETQRNKGNFPGRFSGRQFSNSRSEMNVSTLELGDSALYLCASSSGLAGGVEQFFGPGTRLTVL.

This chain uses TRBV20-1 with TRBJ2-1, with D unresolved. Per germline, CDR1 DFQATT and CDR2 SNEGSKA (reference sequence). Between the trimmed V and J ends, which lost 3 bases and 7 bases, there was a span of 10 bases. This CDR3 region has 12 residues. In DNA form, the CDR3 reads TGCAGTGCTAGTATTCCCATGAATGAGCAGTTCTTC. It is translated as CSASIPMNEQFF.

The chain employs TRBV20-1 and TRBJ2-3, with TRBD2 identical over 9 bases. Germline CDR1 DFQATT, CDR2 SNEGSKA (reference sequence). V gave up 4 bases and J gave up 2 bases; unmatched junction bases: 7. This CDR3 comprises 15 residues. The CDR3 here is CSATAGGGYTDTQYF. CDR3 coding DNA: TGCAGTGCTACGGCGGGAGGGGGTTACACAGATACGCAGTATTTT.

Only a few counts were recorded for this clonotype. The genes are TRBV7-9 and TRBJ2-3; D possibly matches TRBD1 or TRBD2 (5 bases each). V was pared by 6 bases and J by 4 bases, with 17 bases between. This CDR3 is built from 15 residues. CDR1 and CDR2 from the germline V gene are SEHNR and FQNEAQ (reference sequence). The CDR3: CASRFRDRASDTQYF. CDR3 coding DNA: TGTGCCAGCAGGTTCCGGGACCGCGCTTCAGATACGCAGTATTTT.

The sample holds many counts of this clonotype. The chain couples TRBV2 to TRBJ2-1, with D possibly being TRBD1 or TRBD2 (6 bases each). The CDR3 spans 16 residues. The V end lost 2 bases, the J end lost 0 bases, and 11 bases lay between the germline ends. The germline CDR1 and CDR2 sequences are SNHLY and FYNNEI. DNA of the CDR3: TGTGCCAGCAGTGAACGGGGGACAAGCTCCTACAATGAGCAGTTCTTC. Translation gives CASSERGTSSYNEQFF.

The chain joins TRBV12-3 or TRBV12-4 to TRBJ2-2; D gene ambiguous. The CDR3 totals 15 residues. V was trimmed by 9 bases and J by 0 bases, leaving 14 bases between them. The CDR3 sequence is CASRKGPTNTGELFF. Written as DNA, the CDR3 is TGTGCCAGTCGGAAGGGCCCCACGAACACCGGGGAGCTGTTTTTT.

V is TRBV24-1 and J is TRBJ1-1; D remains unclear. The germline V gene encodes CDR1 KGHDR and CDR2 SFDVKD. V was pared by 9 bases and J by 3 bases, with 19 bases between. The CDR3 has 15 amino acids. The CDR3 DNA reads TGTGCCACCCGCGGTACGCGTTATGGGGACACTGAAGCTTTCTTT. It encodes CATRGTRYGDTEAFF.

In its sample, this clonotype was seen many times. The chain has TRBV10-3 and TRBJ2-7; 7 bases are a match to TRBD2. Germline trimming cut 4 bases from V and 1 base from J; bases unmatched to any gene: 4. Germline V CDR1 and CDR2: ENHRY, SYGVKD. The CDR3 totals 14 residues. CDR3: CAISVGGGSYEQYF. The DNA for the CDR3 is TGTGCCATCAGTGTCGGCGGGGGTTCCTACGAGCAGTACTTC.

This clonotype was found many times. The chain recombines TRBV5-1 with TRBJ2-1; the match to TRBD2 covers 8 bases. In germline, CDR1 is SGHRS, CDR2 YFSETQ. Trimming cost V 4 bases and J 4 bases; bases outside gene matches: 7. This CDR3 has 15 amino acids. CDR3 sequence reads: CASSMELAVYNEQFF. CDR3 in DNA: TGCGCCAGCAGCATGGAACTAGCGGTTTACAATGAGCAGTTCTTC.

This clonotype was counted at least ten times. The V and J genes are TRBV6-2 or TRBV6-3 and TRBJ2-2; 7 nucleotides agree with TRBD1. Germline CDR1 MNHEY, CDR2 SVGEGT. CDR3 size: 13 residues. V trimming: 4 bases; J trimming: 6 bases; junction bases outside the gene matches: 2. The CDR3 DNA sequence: TGTGCCAGCAGTTTACAGGGGTCCGGGGAGCTGTTTTTT. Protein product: CASSLQGSGELFF.

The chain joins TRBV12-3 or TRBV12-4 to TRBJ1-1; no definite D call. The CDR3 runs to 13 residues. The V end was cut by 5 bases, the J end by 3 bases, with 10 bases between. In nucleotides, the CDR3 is TGTGCCAGCAGTCGAACGGAGTACACTGAAGCTTTCTTT. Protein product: CASSRTEYTEAFF.